This T cell receptor beta chain was obtained from a study of blood T cell repertoires in COVID-19. Study in general: Both acute and convalescent COVID-19 samples were obtained from the United States, Italy and Spain. The cDNA or gDNA used as material had been derived from T cells, B-cell-depleted T cells, or PBMCs.

Under the authors' procedure: Reference gene primer amplification gave nucleated cell count estimates. Profiling relied on immunoSEQ multiplex PCR, and the TCRdb table lists in-frame clones only, not all of them. V and J calls and clone size are given by that table; D and trimming were obtained from the DNA. The sample lists about 110,000 clones, roughly 85% occurring once. The CDR3 is made up of 16 amino acids. CDR1 is LNHDA and CDR2 is SQIVND in the germline V gene (reference sequence). The V segment lost 3 bases and the J segment 12 bases; nucleotides outside the gene matches: 14. The J gene is TRBJ2-1, the V gene TRBV19, with 10 bases lining up with TRBD2. What was sequenced was peripheral blood. The clonotype comes from a human donor in a cohort sampled during active COVID-19. For the CDR3, the DNA is TGTGCCAGTAGTATTTTAAAAGCGGGGGGGGCCTTACGGCAGTTCTTC. It yields the protein CASSILKAGGALRQFF.